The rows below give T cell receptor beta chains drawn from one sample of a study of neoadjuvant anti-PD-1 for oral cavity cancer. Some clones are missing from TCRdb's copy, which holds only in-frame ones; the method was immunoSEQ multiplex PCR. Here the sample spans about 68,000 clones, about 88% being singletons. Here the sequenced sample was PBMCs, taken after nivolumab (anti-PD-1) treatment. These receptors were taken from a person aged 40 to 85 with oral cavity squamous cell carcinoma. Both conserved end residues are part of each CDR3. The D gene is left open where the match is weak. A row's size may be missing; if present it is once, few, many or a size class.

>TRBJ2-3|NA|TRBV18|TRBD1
TGTGCCAGCTCCCCGGACAGGGCCGCGCAGTATTTT
CASSPDRAAQYF
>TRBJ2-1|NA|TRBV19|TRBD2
TGTGCCAGTCAACTAGCGGGAGGATACAATGAGCAGTTCTTC
CASQLAGGYNEQFF
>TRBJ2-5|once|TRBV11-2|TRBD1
TGTGCCAGCAGCACCACCGGGACAGGTCAAGAGACCCAGTACTTC
CASSTTGTGQETQYF
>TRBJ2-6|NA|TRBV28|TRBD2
TGTGCCAGCAGTTCCGAGACTCGCGGGAGGGTTGGGGCCAACGTCCTGACTTTC
CASSSETRGRVGANVLTF
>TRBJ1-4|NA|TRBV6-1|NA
TGTGCCAGCGATGGAACAGCCCAAAAACTGTTTTTT
CASDGTAQKLFF
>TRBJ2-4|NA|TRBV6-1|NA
TGTGCCAGCAGTAAAGGGTTGACAGCCCTAGCCAAAAACATTCAGTACTTC
CASSKGLTALAKNIQYF
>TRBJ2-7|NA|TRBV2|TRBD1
TGTGCCAGCAGTGTGGACAGGGGGATCTACGAGCAGTACTTC
CASSVDRGIYEQYF
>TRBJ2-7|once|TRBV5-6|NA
TGTGCCAGCAGCATCACAGGGTTCGACGAGCAGTACTTC
CASSITGFDEQYF
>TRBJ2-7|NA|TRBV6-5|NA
TGTGCCAGCAGTTACGGTAGTAGCGGCGACGAGCAGTACTTC
CASSYGSSGDEQYF
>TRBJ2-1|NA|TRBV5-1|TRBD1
TGCGCCAGCAGCTTGGAGGGGACAGGGGTCAATGAGCAGTTCTTC
CASSLEGTGVNEQFF
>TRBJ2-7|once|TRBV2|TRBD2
TGTGCCAGCAGTCTCGGGACTAGCGGCTACGAGCAGTACTTC
CASSLGTSGYEQYF
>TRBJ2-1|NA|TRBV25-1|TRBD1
TGTGCCAGCAGTGAATCCCGCCTGGACAGGGACGAGCAGTTCTTC
CASSESRLDRDEQFF
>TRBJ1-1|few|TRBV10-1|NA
TGCGCCAGCAGTGAGAGAGGGCGGATGAACACTGAAGCTTTCTTT
CASSERGRMNTEAFF
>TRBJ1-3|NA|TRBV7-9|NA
TGTGCCAGCAGCTTAGCAGGGGCTGGAAACACCATATATTTT
CASSLAGAGNTIYF
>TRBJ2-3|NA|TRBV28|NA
TGTGCCAGCAGTCCAGGACAACCCACAGATACGCAGTATTTT
CASSPGQPTDTQYF
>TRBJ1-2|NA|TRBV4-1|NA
TGCGCCAGCAGCCAAGCAGGGTATGGCTACACCTTC
CASSQAGYGYTF
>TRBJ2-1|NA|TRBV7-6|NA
TGTGCCAGCAGCTTAGCGCAGGAGCGGGTTCATGAGCAGTTCTTC
CASSLAQERVHEQFF
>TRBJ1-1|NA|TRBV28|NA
TGTGCCAGCAGTTTTTTCGCCAGTGGCAACACTGAAGCTTTCTTT
CASSFFASGNTEAFF
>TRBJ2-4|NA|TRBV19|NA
TGTGCCAGTAGTAGTGTAGCCAAAAACATTCAGTACTTC
CASSSVAKNIQYF
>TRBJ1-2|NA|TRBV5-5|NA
TGTGCCAGCAGCTTTGAAGGGGTTCTTGGCTACACCTTC
CASSFEGVLGYTF